This passage covers 26 T cell receptor beta chains from one sample sequenced in a study of T cell responses to AZD1222 COVID-19 vaccine. Repertoires were generated with immunoSEQ multiplex PCR, while TCRdb's copy carries only in-frame clones and drops some. The sample lists approximately 120,000 clones, roughly 84% occurring once. The material sequenced was peripheral blood, taken on day 0 of AZD1222 vaccination. The receptors here all came from an adult in good health.

This chain links TRBV19 with TRBJ2-1, with 7 positions matching TRBD1. After removal of 3 bases from V and 1 base from J, the junction contained 3 bases not matched to a gene. Germline-derived CDR1 and CDR2 are LNHDA and SQIVND (reference sequence). CDR3 length equals 15 residues. The CDR3 loop reads CASSMRTGSYNEQFF. In DNA form, the CDR3 reads TGTGCCAGTAGTATGAGGACAGGATCCTACAATGAGCAGTTCTTC.

This clone was seen a few times. V and J are TRBV5-1 and TRBJ2-7, with 9 nucleotides matching TRBD2. The CDR3 has 16 residues. V shed 0 bases and J 3 bases; nucleotides not matched to a gene: 7. From germline, CDR1 is SGHRS and CDR2 YFSETQ. CDR3 region: CASSLGGSGGLYEQYF. The CDR3 region has the DNA TGCGCCAGCAGCTTGGGCGGTAGCGGGGGCCTCTACGAGCAGTACTTC. The complete variable domain, with remaining parts taken from reference TRBV5-1 and TRBJ2-7, reads KAGVTQTPRYLIKTRGQQVTLSCSPISGHRSVSWYQQTPGQGLQFLFEYFSETQRNKGNFPGRFSGRQFSNSRSEMNVSTLELGDSALYLCASSLGGSGGLYEQYFGPGTRLTVT.

By its share, this clone is medium-sized. J is TRBJ2-5 and V is TRBV2; 12 bases are a match to TRBD2. CDR1 is SNHLY, CDR2 FYNNEI, per germline. The CDR3 contains 19 residues. V gave up 6 bases and J gave up 1 base; unmatched junction bases: 15. CDR3 sequence: CASSEAGLAGFSFQETQYF. CDR3 nucleotide sequence: TGTGCCAGCAGCGAGGCAGGACTAGCGGGGTTTTCCTTCCAAGAGACCCAGTACTTC.

The chain recombines TRBV28 with TRBJ1-5; D gene unclear. V gave up 7 bases and J gave up 0 bases, with 16 bases separating them. The germline CDR1 and CDR2 sequences are MDHEN and SYDVKM. The length of the CDR3 is 16 residues. CDR3 sequence reads: CASITAGSYSNQPQHF. Written as DNA, the CDR3 is TGTGCCAGCATCACCGCAGGCTCCTATAGCAATCAGCCCCAGCATTTT. The complete variable domain, with remaining parts taken from reference TRBV28 and TRBJ1-5, reads DVKVTQSSRYLVKRTGEKVFLECVQDMDHENMFWYRQDPGLGLRLIYFSYDVKMKEKGDIPEGYSVSREKKERFSLILESASTNQTSMYLCASITAGSYSNQPQHFGDGTRLSIL.

V gene TRBV12-2 combines with J gene TRBJ1-2. TRBV12-2 is an annotated pseudogene. The CDR3 is made up of 16 amino acids. The CDR3 coding sequence is TGTGCAAGTCGCTTCCCGGGGGCTCGGGGTGTCTATGGCTACACCTTC. Amino acid sequence: CASRFPGARGVYGYTF.

The rearrangement uses TRBV4-2 and TRBJ2-3; unclear D gene. The germline gives CDR1 LGHNA, CDR2 YNFKEQ. This CDR3 has 18 amino acids. V lost 4 bases to trimming and J lost 0 bases, with 20 bases between them. This chain's CDR3 is CASSRRVGWGSSTDTQYF. The CDR3 coding sequence is TGTGCCAGCAGCCGACGAGTGGGCTGGGGATCTAGCACAGATACGCAGTATTTT.

The chain employs TRBV12-3 or TRBV12-4 and TRBJ1-2; D is undetermined. V lost 3 bases and J lost 10, with 9 bases in between. CDR3 size: 11 residues. The CDR3 loop is CASSFVGVYTF. The CDR3 region has the DNA TGTGCCAGCAGTTTTGTGGGTGTCTACACCTTC.

This rearrangement joins TRBV19 to TRBJ2-1, with a tentative D call TRBD2 (6 bases). V was clipped by 6 bases and J by 6 bases, with 18 bases between them. CDR3 length: 15 residues. The germline V gene encodes CDR1 LNHDA and CDR2 SQIVND (reference sequence). The CDR3 sequence is CASRRLGEAGNEQFF. CDR3 nucleotides: TGTGCCAGTAGGCGACTAGGCGAGGCTGGCAATGAGCAGTTCTTC. The full variable domain, completed using reference TRBV19 and TRBJ2-1, is DGGITQSPKYLFRKEGQNVTLSCEQNLNHDAMYWYRQDPGQGLRLIYYSQIVNDFQKGDIAEGYSVSREKKESFPLTVTSAQKNPTAFYLCASRRLGEAGNEQFFGPGTRLTVL.

The rearrangement links TRBV7-9 to TRBJ1-4; the D gene is possibly TRBD1 (6 bases). CDR3 length: 14 amino acids. Germline CDR1 SEHNR, CDR2 FQNEAQ (reference sequence). The V end was cut by 3 bases, the J end by 6 bases, with 11 bases between. The CDR3 loop reads CASSLTGLDEKLFF. The CDR3 DNA sequence: TGTGCCAGCAGCTTGACAGGTTTGGATGAAAAACTGTTTTTT.

The chain combines TRBV28 with TRBJ1-5, with D uncertain. The germline gives CDR1 MDHEN, CDR2 SYDVKM. Deletions cut 3 bases from V and 3 bases from J, with 9 bases between. This CDR3 has 14 residues. The CDR3 is CASSFSDHNQPQHF. In DNA form, the CDR3 reads TGTGCCAGCAGTTTTTCGGATCACAATCAGCCCCAGCATTTT.

The rearrangement links TRBV16 to TRBJ1-1; maybe TRBD1 (5 bases). The germline V gene has CDR1 KGHSY and CDR2 FQNENV. Trimming stripped 4 bases from V and 4 bases from J, with 10 bases between. The CDR3 length is 13 residues. The CDR3 nucleotides read TGTGCCAGCAGCCGGGACTGGACCACTGAAGCTTTCTTT. This codes for CASSRDWTTEAFF.

For this clone: The same CDR3 arises from other DNA sequences in this sample as well. The chain links TRBV30 to TRBJ1-6, with D hard to call. Trimming shortened V by 3 bases and J by 10 bases, and 7 bases separated the two germline ends. Per germline, CDR1 GTSNPN and CDR2 SVGIG (reference sequence). This CDR3 contains 11 residues. This chain's CDR3 is CAWSGGSPLHF. The CDR3 DNA sequence: TGTGCCTGGAGCGGCGGCTCACCCCTCCACTTT.

The rearrangement uses TRBV18 and TRBJ1-1; no definite D call. CDR1 and CDR2 (germline): KGHSH, LQKENI. There are 13 residues in the CDR3. V was cut by 3 bases and J by 1 base, with 6 bases left in between. CDR3 in amino acids: CASSPGGNTEAFF. The CDR3 bases are TGTGCCAGCTCACCGGGAGGGAACACTGAAGCTTTCTTT.

The chain carries TRBV6-6 and TRBJ2-7, with D perhaps assigned TRBD1 or TRBD2 (5 bases each). Trimming left V 8 bases short and J 1 base short, with 9 bases between. Germline loops: CDR1 MNHNY, CDR2 SVGAGI (reference sequence). The CDR3 is made up of 12 amino acids. The CDR3 bases are TGTGCCAGCCGGGACGGATCCTACGAGCAGTACTTC. Its translation is CASRDGSYEQYF.

CDR3 coding DNA: TGTGCCAGCACCCCCCGGGGCGCAGATACGCAGTATTTT. This gives the protein CASTPRGADTQYF. The chain is built from TRBV7-9 and TRBJ2-3, with D perhaps matching TRBD1 or TRBD2 (5 bases each). CDR3 length: 13 residues. CDR1 SEHNR and CDR2 FQNEAQ come from the germline V gene (reference sequence). Deletions cut 7 bases from V and 4 bases from J, with 12 bases between.

The chain recombines TRBV11-2 with TRBJ1-3; 7 bases match TRBD1. V was pared by 3 bases and J by 2 bases, with 7 bases of the junction left unmatched. Germline V lookup: CDR1 SGHAT, CDR2 FQNNGV. The CDR3 contains 16 residues. The CDR3 nucleotides read TGTGCCAGCAGCTTCCAGGGACAGAGCGCTGGAAACACCATATATTTT. It is translated as CASSFQGQSAGNTIYF.

This clone has a single count. The genes are TRBV7-3 and TRBJ1-4; a possible D gene is TRBD1 (5 bases). Trimming removed 5 bases at V and 0 bases at J, with 19 bases between. Germline V gives CDR1 SGHTA, CDR2 FQGTGA. This CDR3 comprises 18 residues. The CDR3 sequence is CASSPGSGQPTTNEKLFF. The CDR3 region has the DNA TGTGCCAGCAGCCCAGGGTCGGGGCAACCTACAACTAATGAAAAACTGTTTTTT.

V and J are TRBV7-6 and TRBJ2-7; 8 nucleotides line up with TRBD1. Germline CDR1 SGHVS, CDR2 FNYEAQ. The CDR3 is 15 amino acids. Germline trimming cut 0 bases from V and 2 bases from J; bases unmatched to any gene: 3. The CDR3 protein is CASSLAGQGPYEQYF. CDR3 DNA sequence: TGTGCCAGCAGCTTAGCAGGACAGGGTCCCTACGAGCAGTACTTC.

The chain has TRBV5-4 and TRBJ1-4, with D hard to call. CDR1 and CDR2 from the germline V gene are SGHNT and YYREEE (reference sequence). Trimming took off 1 base at V and 4 bases at J, with 8 bases between the two ends. The CDR3 is 14 residues long. The CDR3 coding sequence is TGTGCCAGCAGCTTGAGGCAGAGTAATGAAAAACTGTTTTTT. Translated: CASSLRQSNEKLFF.

V usage is TRBV5-1 and J usage is TRBJ1-2; TRBD1 aligns across 7 bases. J was trimmed by 4 bases and V by 4 bases; bases with no gene match: 10. Germline V gene data show CDR1 as SGHRS and CDR2 as YFSETQ. CDR3 length equals 15 residues. Here the CDR3 reads CASSPSGPGGYGYTF. In DNA, the CDR3 is TGCGCCAGCAGCCCGTCAGGGCCAGGGGGCTATGGCTACACCTTC.

The chain couples TRBV5-1 to TRBJ1-2; unclear D gene. The ends were cut back, 0 bases at V and 8 bases at J, with 11 bases in the middle. This CDR3 comprises 13 residues. Looked up from germline, CDR1 is SGHRS and CDR2 is YFSETQ. CDR3 residues: CASSLGQKGGYTF. As DNA, the CDR3 is TGCGCCAGCAGCTTGGGGCAGAAGGGCGGCTACACCTTC.

The gene calls are TRBV10-3 and TRBJ1-6; D is unclear. Germline lookup yields CDR1 ENHRY and CDR2 SYGVKD. The CDR3 length is 13 residues. V lost 11 bases, J lost 7 bases, and 15 bases lay in between. CDR3 amino acids: CASSQEGNSPLHF. CDR3 bases: TGTGCCTCGTCCCAGGAAGGAAATTCACCCCTCCACTTT.

The chain recombines TRBV30 with TRBJ1-2; a weak D match, TRBD1 (5 bases). This CDR3 has 13 amino acids. The V end lost 5 bases, the J end lost 5 bases, and 15 bases lay between the germline ends. Germline CDR1 is GTSNPN and CDR2 is SVGIG (reference sequence). This CDR3 is CAWGASSMYGYTF. CDR3 DNA: TGTGCCTGGGGGGCATCCAGTATGTATGGCTACACCTTC.

This chain connects TRBV12-3 or TRBV12-4 to TRBJ1-5; no reliable D call. Trimming left V 5 bases short and J 9 bases short, with 11 bases between. The CDR3 sequence is 12 residues long. CDR3 sequence reads: CASSPGARPQHF. CDR3 bases: TGTGCCAGCAGTCCCGGTGCGCGGCCCCAGCATTTT.

The rearrangement links TRBV7-9 to TRBJ1-4; possible D gene TRBD1, 5 bases. The ends were cut back, 8 bases at V and 8 bases at J, with 15 bases in the middle. CDR1 SEHNR and CDR2 FQNEAQ come from the germline V gene (reference sequence). This CDR3 has 13 amino acids. Here the CDR3 DNA reads TGTGCCAGCCGGGTAGGGGTAGGGGAAAAACTGTTTTTT. Amino acids: CASRVGVGEKLFF.

The V call is TRBV18, the J call TRBJ2-3, with a possible D match to TRBD1 (6 bases). The CDR3 sequence is 13 residues long. With 6 bases removed from V and 3 bases from J, the gap between germline ends came to 10 bases. Germline V lookup: CDR1 KGHSH, CDR2 LQKENI. In nucleotides, the CDR3 is TGTGCCAGCTCGCCAGGGGTGACAGATACGCAGTATTTT. This gives the protein CASSPGVTDTQYF.